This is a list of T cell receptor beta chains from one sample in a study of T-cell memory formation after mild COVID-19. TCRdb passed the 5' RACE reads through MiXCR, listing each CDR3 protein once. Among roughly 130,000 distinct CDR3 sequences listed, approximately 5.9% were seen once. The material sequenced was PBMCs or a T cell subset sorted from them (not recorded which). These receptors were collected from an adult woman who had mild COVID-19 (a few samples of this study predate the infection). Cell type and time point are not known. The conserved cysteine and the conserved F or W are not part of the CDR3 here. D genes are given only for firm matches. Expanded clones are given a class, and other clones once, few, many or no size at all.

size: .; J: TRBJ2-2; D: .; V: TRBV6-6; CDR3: ASNSPEGGNTGELF
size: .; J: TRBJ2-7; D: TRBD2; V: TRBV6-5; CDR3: ASGQREGYEQY
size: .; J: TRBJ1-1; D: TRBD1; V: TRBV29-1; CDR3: SVVGTGEAYTEAF
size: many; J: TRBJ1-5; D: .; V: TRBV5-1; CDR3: ASSPEVGQGQPQH
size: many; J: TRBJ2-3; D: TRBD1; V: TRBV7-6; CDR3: ASSLDRGSDTQY
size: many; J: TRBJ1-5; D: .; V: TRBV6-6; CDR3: ASSYAGNNQPQH
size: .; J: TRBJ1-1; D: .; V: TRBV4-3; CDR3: ASSHQMNTEAF
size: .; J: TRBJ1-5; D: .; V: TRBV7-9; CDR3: ASSHPRTEGFLHSNQPQH
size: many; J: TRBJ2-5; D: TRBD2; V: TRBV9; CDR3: ASSELAGAQETQY
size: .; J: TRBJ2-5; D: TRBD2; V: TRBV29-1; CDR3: SVVGGAKETQY
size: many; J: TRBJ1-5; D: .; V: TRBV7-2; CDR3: ASSSREPGGPQH
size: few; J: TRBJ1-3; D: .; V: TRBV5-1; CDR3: ASSPSGQSGNTIY
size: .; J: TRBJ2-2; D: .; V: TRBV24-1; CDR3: ATSDPEGTNTGELF
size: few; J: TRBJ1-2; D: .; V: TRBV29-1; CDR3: SVRSGYGYT
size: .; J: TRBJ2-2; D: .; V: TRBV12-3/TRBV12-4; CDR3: ASSDTGRRLGELF
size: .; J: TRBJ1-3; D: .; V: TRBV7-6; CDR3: ASSLATAKTGNTIY
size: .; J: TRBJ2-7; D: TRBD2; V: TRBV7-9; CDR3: ASSESGVSSYEQY
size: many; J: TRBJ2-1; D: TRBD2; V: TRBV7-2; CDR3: ASSSGLAGYNEQF
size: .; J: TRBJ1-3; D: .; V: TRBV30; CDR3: AWSVQGNTIY
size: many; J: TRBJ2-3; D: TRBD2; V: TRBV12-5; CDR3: ASGDSRREGGDTQY
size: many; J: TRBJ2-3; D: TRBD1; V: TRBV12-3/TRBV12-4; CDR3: ASSWGQGTDTQY
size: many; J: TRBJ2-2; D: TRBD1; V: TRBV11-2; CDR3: ASSLKTGGTGELF
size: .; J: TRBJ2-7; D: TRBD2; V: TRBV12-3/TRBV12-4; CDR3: ASSRSGSTGEQY
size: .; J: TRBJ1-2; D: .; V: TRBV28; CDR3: ASSPGSGYT
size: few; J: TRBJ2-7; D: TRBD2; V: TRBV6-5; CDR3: ASSYASGGTYEQY
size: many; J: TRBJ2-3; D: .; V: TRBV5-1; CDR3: ASSRTAGFSTDTQY
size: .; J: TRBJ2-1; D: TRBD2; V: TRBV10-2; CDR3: ASRHVAGGPNEQF
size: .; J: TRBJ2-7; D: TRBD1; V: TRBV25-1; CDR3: ASTGQPSYEQY
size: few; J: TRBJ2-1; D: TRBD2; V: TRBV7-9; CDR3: ASSLVFPASGGAAYEQF
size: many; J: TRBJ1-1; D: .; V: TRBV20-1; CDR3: SAGRGLNTEAF
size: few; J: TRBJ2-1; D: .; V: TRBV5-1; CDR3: ASSPRDNNEQF
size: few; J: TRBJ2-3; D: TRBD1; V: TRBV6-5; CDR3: ARPQGILTDTQY
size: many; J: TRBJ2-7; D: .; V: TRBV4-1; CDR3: ASSQVASKGYEQY
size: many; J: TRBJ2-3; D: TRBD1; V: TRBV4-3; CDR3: ASSQDFRRGLLGTDTQY
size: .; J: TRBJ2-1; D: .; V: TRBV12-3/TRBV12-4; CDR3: ASSIGLAQF
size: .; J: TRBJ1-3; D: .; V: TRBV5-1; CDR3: ASSSDNSGNTIY
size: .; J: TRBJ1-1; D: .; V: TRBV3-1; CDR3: ASSSTRNTEAF
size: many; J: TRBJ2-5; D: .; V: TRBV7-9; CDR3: ASSLEQETQY
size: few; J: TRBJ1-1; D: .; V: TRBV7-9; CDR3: ASRKETEAF
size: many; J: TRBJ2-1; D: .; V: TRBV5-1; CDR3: ASSLSGGGDEQF
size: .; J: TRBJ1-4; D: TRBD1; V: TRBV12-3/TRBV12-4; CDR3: ASSFGQGLYSNEKLF
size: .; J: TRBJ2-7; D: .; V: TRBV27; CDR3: ASRGFSYEQY
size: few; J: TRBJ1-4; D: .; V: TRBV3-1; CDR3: ASSQTGLREKLF
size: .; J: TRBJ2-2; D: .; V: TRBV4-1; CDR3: ASSLRTEGTGELF
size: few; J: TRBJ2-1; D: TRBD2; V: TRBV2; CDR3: ASKGTSGRGEQF
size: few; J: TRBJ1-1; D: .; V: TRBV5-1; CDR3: ASSLGGPNTEAF
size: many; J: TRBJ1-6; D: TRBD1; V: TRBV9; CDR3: ASSPRTGSNSPLH
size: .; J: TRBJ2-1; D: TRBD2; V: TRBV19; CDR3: ASSTSGNEQF
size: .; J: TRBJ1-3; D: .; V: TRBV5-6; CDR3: ASSPPTGGNTIY
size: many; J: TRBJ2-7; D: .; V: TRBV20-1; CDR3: SAIVAGTYEQY
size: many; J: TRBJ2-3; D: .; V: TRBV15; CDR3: ATSARAGGTDTQY
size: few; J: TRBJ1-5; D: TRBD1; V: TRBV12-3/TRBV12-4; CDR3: ASSRQGAREQPQH
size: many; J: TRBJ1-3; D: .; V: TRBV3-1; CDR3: ASSPSQVGSGNTIY
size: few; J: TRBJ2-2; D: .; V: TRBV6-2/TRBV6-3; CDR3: ASRSTGELF
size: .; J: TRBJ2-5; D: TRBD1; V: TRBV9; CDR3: ASSVAQGAGGETQY
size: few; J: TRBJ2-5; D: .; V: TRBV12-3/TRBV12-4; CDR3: ASSFRGDTQETQY